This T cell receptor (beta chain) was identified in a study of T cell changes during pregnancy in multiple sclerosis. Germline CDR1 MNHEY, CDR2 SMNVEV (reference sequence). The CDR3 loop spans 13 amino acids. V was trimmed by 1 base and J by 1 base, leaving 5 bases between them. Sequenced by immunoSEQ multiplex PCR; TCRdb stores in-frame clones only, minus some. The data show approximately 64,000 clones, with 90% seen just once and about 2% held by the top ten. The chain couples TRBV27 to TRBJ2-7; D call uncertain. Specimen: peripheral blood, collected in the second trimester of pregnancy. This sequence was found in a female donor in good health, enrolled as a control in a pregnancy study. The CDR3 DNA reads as TGTGCCAGCAGTTTATTGTCATCCTACGAGCAGTACTTC. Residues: CASSLLSSYEQYF.